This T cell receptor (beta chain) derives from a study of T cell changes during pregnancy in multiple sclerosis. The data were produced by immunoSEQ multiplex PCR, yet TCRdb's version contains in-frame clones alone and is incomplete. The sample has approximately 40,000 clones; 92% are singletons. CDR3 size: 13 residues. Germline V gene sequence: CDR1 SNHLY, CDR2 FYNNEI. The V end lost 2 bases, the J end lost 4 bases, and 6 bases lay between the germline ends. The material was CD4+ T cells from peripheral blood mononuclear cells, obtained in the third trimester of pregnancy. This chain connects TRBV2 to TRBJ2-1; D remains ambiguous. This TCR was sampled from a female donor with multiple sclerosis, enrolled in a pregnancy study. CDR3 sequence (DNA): TGTGCCAGCAGTGAACAAGCATACAATGAGCAGTTCTTC. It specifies CASSEQAYNEQFF.